This T cell receptor (beta chain) was retrieved from a study of T cells after posttransplantation cyclophosphamide. Whole-study results and caveats: Blood and skin or GI T cell repertoires showed limited TRB overlap. Donor CD8+ memory clones often dominated recipient blood repertoires at later times.

Only in-frame clones appear in the TCRdb table, and some are missing; sequencing was by immunoSEQ multiplex PCR. This table has about 52,000 clones, 90% to 95% appearing once. About this clone itself: Antigen unknown.

The CDR3 covers 11 residues. The V gene lost 5 bases and the J gene lost 9 bases, with 10 bases spanning the gap. Germline V lookup: CDR1 LNHDA, CDR2 SQIVND (reference sequence). On the day of bone marrow donation, the related graft donor provided peripheral blood. This TCR derives from a woman between 25 and 40 years old in good health and a related stem cell transplant donor. The sequenced sample consisted of PBMCs. V gene TRBV19 combines with J gene TRBJ1-1; tentatively, D is TRBD1 (6 bases). In DNA form, the CDR3 reads TGTGCCAGTAGTGAGGGGGTTCAAGCTTTCTTT. Its protein product is CASSEGVQAFF.